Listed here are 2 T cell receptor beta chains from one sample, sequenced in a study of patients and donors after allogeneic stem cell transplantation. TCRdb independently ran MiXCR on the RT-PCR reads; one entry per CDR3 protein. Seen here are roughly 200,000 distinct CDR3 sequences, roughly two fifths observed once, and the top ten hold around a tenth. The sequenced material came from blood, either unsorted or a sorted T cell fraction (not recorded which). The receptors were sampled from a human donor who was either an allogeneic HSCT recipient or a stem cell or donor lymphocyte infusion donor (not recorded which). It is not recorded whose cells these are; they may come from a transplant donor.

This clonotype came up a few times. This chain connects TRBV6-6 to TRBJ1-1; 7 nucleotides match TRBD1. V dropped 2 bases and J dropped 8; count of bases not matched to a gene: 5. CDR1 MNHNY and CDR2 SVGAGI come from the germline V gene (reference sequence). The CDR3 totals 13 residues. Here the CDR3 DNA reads TGTGCCAGCAGTTACGCCAGGGGGAGGGAAGCTTTCTTT. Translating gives CASSYARGREAFF.

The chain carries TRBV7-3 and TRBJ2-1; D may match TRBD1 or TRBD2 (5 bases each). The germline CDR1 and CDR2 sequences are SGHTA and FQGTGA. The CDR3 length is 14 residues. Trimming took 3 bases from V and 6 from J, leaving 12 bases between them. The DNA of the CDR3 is TGTGCCAGCAGCTTTATCGGGGCCTCCAATGAGCAGTTCTTC. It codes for CASSFIGASNEQFF.